This entry lists 30 T cell receptor beta chains sequenced from one sample in a study of naive and memory T cell subsets. Two oligonucleotides, mixed equimolar, formed the beta constant-region primer covering TRBC1 and TRBC2. TCRdb ran MiXCR on the UMI-ligation and nested PCR reads and lists one entry per CDR3 protein. The data show 120,000 to 150,000 distinct CDR3 sequences, about a sixth seen once. Sequences were obtained from naive CD4+ T cells from blood. Every receptor here comes from a human donor in good health.

The V call is TRBV5-1, the J call TRBJ2-3, with 10 bases fitting TRBD2. This CDR3 comprises 16 residues. V dropped 0 bases and J dropped 6; count of bases not matched to a gene: 7. Looked up from germline, CDR1 is SGHRS and CDR2 is YFSETQ. CDR3 amino acids: CASSLGLAGVVDTQYF. The CDR3 DNA reads as TGCGCCAGCAGCTTGGGCCTAGCGGGAGTGGTTGATACGCAGTATTTT.

This clonotype was counted only a few times. This chain links TRBV28 with TRBJ2-1; D ambiguous. There are 13 residues in the CDR3. The V gene lost 5 bases and the J gene lost 11 bases, with 16 bases spanning the gap. Per germline, CDR1 MDHEN and CDR2 SYDVKM. This CDR3 is CASSPDPDRQQFF. CDR3 sequence (DNA): TGTGCCAGCAGTCCGGATCCCGATCGTCAGCAGTTCTTC.

CDR3 in DNA: TGTGCCAGCAGGGGGACTAGCGGAGCCACAGATACGCAGTATTTT. Encoded protein: CASRGTSGATDTQYF. The J gene is TRBJ2-3, the V gene TRBV6-2 or TRBV6-3; 11 bases align to TRBD2. Germline CDR1 and CDR2: MNHEY and SVGEGT. The CDR3 length is 15 residues. The junction had 4 bases not matched to a gene; V was cut back by 6 bases and J by 2 bases.

The chain uses TRBV10-3 and TRBJ1-1, with D maybe TRBD1 (6 bases). This CDR3 region has 14 residues. Per the germline V gene, CDR1 is ENHRY and CDR2 is SYGVKD. Trimming left V 6 bases short and J 3 bases short, with 14 bases between. CDR3 loop: CAIRPGHPDTEAFF. Written as DNA, the CDR3 is TGTGCCATCAGACCGGGACACCCGGACACTGAAGCTTTCTTT.

This clonotype was seen a handful of times. This rearrangement joins TRBV18 to TRBJ2-3; tentative D call: TRBD2 (6 bases). V lost 2 bases and J lost 0, with 9 bases in between. Germline V gene lookup returns CDR1 KGHSH and CDR2 LQKENI. This CDR3 contains 15 residues. This chain's CDR3 is CASSPAGTSTDTQYF. CDR3 DNA: TGTGCCAGCTCACCAGCGGGAACCAGCACAGATACGCAGTATTTT.

The rearrangement uses TRBV27 and TRBJ2-3; the D call may be TRBD1 or TRBD2 (5 bases each). CDR3 length: 17 amino acids. Germline assignment: CDR1 MNHEY and CDR2 SMNVEV (reference sequence). V was shortened by 2 bases and J by 2 bases, with 17 bases between the two germline ends. In nucleotides, the CDR3 is TGTGCCAGCAGTTTACTCTCCCGGGGCAGATCCACAGATACGCAGTATTTT. Amino acids: CASSLLSRGRSTDTQYF.

V gene TRBV7-9 combines with J gene TRBJ2-1; TRBD1 aligns across 7 bases. CDR1 and CDR2 from the germline V gene are SEHNR and FQNEAQ (reference sequence). The length of the CDR3 is 15 residues. The V segment lost 5 bases and the J segment 4 bases; nucleotides outside the gene matches: 8. CDR3 amino acids: CASSPRDREYNEQFF. The CDR3 nucleotides read TGTGCCAGCAGCCCCCGGGACAGAGAATACAATGAGCAGTTCTTC.

This clonotype has a handful of counts. This chain uses TRBV27 with TRBJ2-4, with 7 bases identical to TRBD1. CDR3 length: 15 residues. V dropped 2 bases and J dropped 6; count of bases not matched to a gene: 7. Per germline, CDR1 MNHEY and CDR2 SMNVEV (reference sequence). In nucleotides, the CDR3 is TGTGCCAGCAGTTTAACGACAGGGCTGGGAAACATTCAGTACTTC. This codes for CASSLTTGLGNIQYF.

The chain combines TRBV12-3 or TRBV12-4 with TRBJ1-2; D gene ambiguous. The CDR3 totals 13 residues. Between the trimmed V and J ends, which lost 6 bases and 4 bases, there was a span of 12 bases. The CDR3 is CASSIDGLYGYTF. In DNA form, the CDR3 reads TGTGCCAGCAGCATCGACGGACTCTATGGCTACACCTTC.

A few counts support this clonotype. This chain links TRBV6-6 with TRBJ2-5; 10 nucleotides line up with TRBD2. The germline V gene has CDR1 MNHNY and CDR2 SVGAGI (reference sequence). The CDR3 spans 16 residues. After removal of 5 bases from V and 4 bases from J, the junction contained 10 bases not matched to a gene. CDR3 nucleotide sequence: TGTGCCAGCAGTCCCCCGGGACTAGCGCCGCCAGAGACCCAGTACTTC. Translating gives CASSPPGLAPPETQYF.

This clonotype has more than one count but fewer than ten. The chain links TRBV13 to TRBJ2-2; 9 nucleotides agree with TRBD1. This CDR3 has 14 residues. J lost 7 bases, V lost 5 bases, and 5 bases had no gene match. Germline CDR1 reads PRHDT; CDR2 reads FYEKMQ (reference sequence). CDR3 residues: CASSLGQGIGELFF. The DNA for the CDR3 is TGTGCCAGCAGCCTGGGACAGGGTATCGGGGAGCTGTTTTTT.

CDR3 DNA sequence: TGTGCCAGCAGCCGGGGACTAACCTACGAGCAGTACTTC. Encoded protein: CASSRGLTYEQYF. This chain joins TRBV14 and TRBJ2-7; TRBD2 agrees at 7 bases. The V segment lost 4 bases and the J segment 2 bases; nucleotides outside the gene matches: 2. The V gene's germline CDR1 is SGHDN and CDR2 FVKESK. The CDR3 loop spans 13 amino acids.

The gene calls are TRBV3-1 and TRBJ2-3; the D is unclear. Trimming left V 1 base short and J 1 base short, with 15 bases between. This CDR3 is 17 amino acids long. The germline gives CDR1 LGHDT, CDR2 YNNKEL (reference sequence). The CDR3 spells CASSQVFALPGTDTQYF. The CDR3 nucleotides are TGTGCCAGCAGCCAAGTTTTCGCCCTACCGGGCACAGATACGCAGTATTTT.

The chain combines TRBV19 with TRBJ2-1, with D tentatively TRBD2 (5 bases). The CDR3 is made up of 14 amino acids. Germline CDR1 LNHDA, CDR2 SQIVND (reference sequence). V gave up 1 base and J gave up 7 bases, with 11 bases separating them. CDR3 region: CASSIVLAGNEQFF. Here the CDR3 DNA reads TGTGCCAGTAGTATAGTGCTAGCAGGAAATGAGCAGTTCTTC. Supplemented by reference TRBV19 and TRBJ2-1, the full variable domain reads DGGITQSPKYLFRKEGQNVTLSCEQNLNHDAMYWYRQDPGQGLRLIYYSQIVNDFQKGDIAEGYSVSREKKESFPLTVTSAQKNPTAFYLCASSIVLAGNEQFFGPGTRLTVL.

The gene calls are TRBV7-7 and TRBJ2-1, with TRBD1 as a possible D gene (6 bases). Between the trimmed V and J ends, which lost 1 base and 1 base, there was a span of 8 bases. Germline V gene sequence: CDR1 SSHAT, CDR2 FNYEAQ (reference sequence). The CDR3 has 15 residues. As DNA, the CDR3 is TGTGCCAGCAGCTTAGGAGGGGGATCCTACAATGAGCAGTTCTTC. It specifies CASSLGGGSYNEQFF.

CDR3 loop: CSARGVASPREQYF. DNA of the CDR3: TGCAGTGCTAGGGGGGTTGCCTCGCCACGGGAGCAGTACTTC. The chain carries TRBV20-1 and TRBJ2-7, with D perhaps being TRBD1 or TRBD2 (5 bases each). The CDR3 contains 14 residues. The V and J ends lost 3 bases and 7 bases respectively, with 19 bases between them. Germline CDR1 DFQATT, CDR2 SNEGSKA (reference sequence).

The J gene is TRBJ2-3, the V gene TRBV5-1, with D tentatively TRBD1 (6 bases). V shed 3 bases and J shed 2 bases, with 10 bases lying between them. CDR3 length: 14 residues. Germline values: CDR1 SGHRS, CDR2 YFSETQ. The CDR3 here is CASSWDTYTDTQYF. The CDR3 DNA follows: TGCGCCAGCAGCTGGGACACCTACACAGATACGCAGTATTTT. Full variable domain (missing parts from reference TRBV5-1 and TRBJ2-3): KAGVTQTPRYLIKTRGQQVTLSCSPISGHRSVSWYQQTPGQGLQFLFEYFSETQRNKGNFPGRFSGRQFSNSRSEMNVSTLELGDSALYLCASSWDTYTDTQYFGPGTRLTVL.

This chain links TRBV4-1 with TRBJ1-6, with a weak D call TRBD1 (6 bases). Per the germline V gene, CDR1 is MGHRA and CDR2 is YSYEKL. The CDR3 runs to 15 residues. V was cut by 4 bases and J by 3 bases, with 10 bases left in between. DNA of the CDR3: TGCGCCAGCAGCCTTCAGACAGGCTATAATTCACCCCTCCACTTT. Amino acids: CASSLQTGYNSPLHF.

This clonotype has a handful of counts. The chain is built from TRBV18 and TRBJ1-4, with 9 nucleotides matching TRBD1. The CDR3 runs 16 residues. Unmatched junction bases numbered 11, after V lost 2 bases and J lost 10 bases. Germline V gene sequence: CDR1 KGHSH, CDR2 LQKENI. The CDR3 bases are TGTGCCAGCTCACCATCGACAGGGACAGGGTGGGGAAAACTGTTTTTT. Its protein product is CASSPSTGTGWGKLFF.

This clonotype was counted ten times or more. V usage is TRBV6-5 and J usage is TRBJ2-1; a weak D match, TRBD2 (5 bases). Trimming took off 8 bases at V and 0 bases at J, with 17 bases between the two ends. The CDR3 consists of 16 residues. The germline gives CDR1 MNHEY, CDR2 SVGAGI. CDR3 in DNA: TGTGCCAGCGCCGAGGGAAGCGTTCTCTCCTACAATGAGCAGTTCTTC. Encoded protein: CASAEGSVLSYNEQFF.

The V call is TRBV7-9, the J call TRBJ2-1; 9 nucleotides align to TRBD2. V was pared by 4 bases and J by 2 bases, with 3 bases of the junction left unmatched. The CDR3 loop spans 15 amino acids. The germline V gene has CDR1 SEHNR and CDR2 FQNEAQ (reference sequence). DNA for the CDR3: TGTGCCAGCAGCTCCGGACTAGCGCCCTACAATGAGCAGTTCTTC. Translation gives CASSSGLAPYNEQFF.

This clonotype was detected many times. This CDR3 is CASREVPYNEQFF. The CDR3 DNA is TGTGCCAGCAGGGAGGTTCCCTACAATGAGCAGTTCTTC. The V gene is TRBV2, the J gene TRBJ2-1; the D gene is possibly TRBD2 (5 bases). V was shortened by 6 bases and J by 2 bases, with 8 bases between the two germline ends. The germline V gene encodes CDR1 SNHLY and CDR2 FYNNEI. The CDR3 has 13 residues.

V gene TRBV4-3 combines with J gene TRBJ2-7, with a possible D match to TRBD1 (6 bases). This CDR3 contains 17 residues. Germline CDR1 is LGHNA and CDR2 is YSLEER. V shed 0 bases and J shed 0 bases, with 15 bases lying between them. The chain's CDR3 is CASSQDAFRGHSYEQYF. For the CDR3, the DNA is TGCGCCAGCAGCCAAGATGCCTTCAGGGGCCACTCCTACGAGCAGTACTTC.

V gene TRBV7-2 combines with J gene TRBJ1-1; weak D call: TRBD1 (6 bases). This CDR3 region has 15 residues. V lost 3 bases and J lost 2, with 13 bases in between. The germline V gene encodes CDR1 SGHTA and CDR2 FQGNSA. In DNA, the CDR3 is TGTGCCAGCAGCTTGCAACAGGGTTTCAACACTGAAGCTTTCTTT. Its protein product is CASSLQQGFNTEAFF.

There are many counts of this clonotype. The chain has TRBV5-1 and TRBJ1-5; the match to TRBD1 covers 9 bases. CDR1 SGHRS and CDR2 YFSETQ come from the germline V gene. The CDR3 has 15 amino acids. V lost 3 bases and J lost 5; bases outside the gene matches: 6. CDR3 DNA: TGCGCCAGCAGCTGGGGGGACAGGGCCCATCAGCCCCAGCATTTT. Residues: CASSWGDRAHQPQHF.

This clonotype was observed a handful of times. V and J are TRBV6-1 and TRBJ1-5; the match to TRBD1 covers 8 bases. This CDR3 has 21 amino acids. Germline V gene lookup returns CDR1 MNHNS and CDR2 SASEGT. V gave up 1 base and J gave up 0 bases; unmatched junction bases: 17. CDR3: CASSEVLPGQVGTYSNQPQHF. The CDR3 coding sequence is TGTGCCAGCAGTGAAGTACTGCCGGGACAGGTGGGGACCTATAGCAATCAGCCCCAGCATTTT.

This clonotype was detected a few times. The chain has TRBV11-3 and TRBJ2-1; D is unresolved. CDR1 and CDR2 (germline): SGHNT, YENEEA. Deletions cut 3 bases from V and 0 bases from J, with 12 bases between. This CDR3 region has 16 residues. CDR3 loop: CASSFGRRSSYNEQFF. CDR3 coding DNA: TGTGCCAGCAGCTTCGGGCGGCGGAGCTCCTACAATGAGCAGTTCTTC.

The chain links TRBV19 to TRBJ1-2; the D is unclear. Trimming took 5 bases from V and 4 from J, leaving 17 bases between them. The CDR3 is 15 residues long. CDR1 and CDR2 from the germline V gene are LNHDA and SQIVND (reference sequence). CDR3 loop: CASSSTLLGSYGYTF. The CDR3 region has the DNA TGTGCCAGTAGTTCAACCCTCTTGGGGAGCTATGGCTACACCTTC.

The chain links TRBV6-1 to TRBJ1-5, with TRBD1 matching over 9 bases. Germline loops: CDR1 MNHNS, CDR2 SASEGT. The CDR3 runs to 14 residues. The trim removed 7 bases at V and 4 bases at J, leaving 5 bases unmatched. CDR3 amino acids: CASNRDRVNQPQHF. CDR3 in DNA: TGTGCCAGCAATCGGGACAGGGTTAATCAGCCCCAGCATTTT.

The genes are TRBV28 and TRBJ2-4; D could derive from TRBD1 or TRBD2 (6 bases each). CDR1 and CDR2 (germline): MDHEN, SYDVKM. The V end lost 1 base, the J end lost 6 bases, and 10 bases lay between the germline ends. CDR3 length: 14 residues. The CDR3 spells CASSLLGGGNIQYF. The CDR3, as DNA: TGTGCCAGCAGTTTATTGGGGGGCGGAAACATTCAGTACTTC.